Included here is one TCR beta chain sequence, with context. Its antigen is as yet unknown. The TCR cDNA carried a universal primer site and UMIs from 5'RACE template switching. TCRdb independently ran MiXCR on the 5' RACE reads; one entry per CDR3 protein. The data hold some 340,000 distinct CDR3 sequences, with about 10% observed a single time. The source of the sample is a study of T cells after yellow fever vaccination. Study-level points and caveats: Most primary-vaccination clones reappeared after the booster (about 97% CD4, about 87% CD8). The CD4 compartment and the CD8 compartment contained a small share of clonotypes in common.

The V gene end was trimmed by 2 bases and the J gene end by 2 bases; junction bases not matched to a gene: 4. CDR3 length: 16 amino acids. This specimen consisted of CD4+ T cells sorted from PBMCs, obtained 45 days after the yellow fever booster vaccination. The chain recombines TRBV12-3 or TRBV12-4 with TRBJ2-1; 9 nucleotides agree with TRBD2. This receptor was taken from a man younger than 35 who received the YFV17D yellow fever vaccine. CDR3 sequence (DNA): TGTGCCAGCAGTTTAAGGCGGGGGGGTACCTACAATGAGCAGTTCTTC. Amino acids: CASSLRRGGTYNEQFF.